This TCR beta chain was documented in a study of cytotoxic CD8 clonotypes in ibrutinib-treated CLL. Across the whole study: The patients comprised about a dozen relapsed/refractory and approximately 16 treatment-naive cases, around 18 IGHV unmutated. Responses comprised approximately 24 partial and 2 complete; at median around 6 years, about 15 remained remitted and some twelve progressed. The study's findings and limits: For progressing versus sustained-remission patients, sampling times were not the same.

This clone was detected once. No antigen is known for it. CDR1 MNHEY and CDR2 SMNVEV come from the germline V gene (reference sequence). V shed 5 bases, J shed 4 bases, and the junction held 6 bases outside the gene matches. The CDR3 totals 14 residues. TCRdb keeps only in-frame clones here, not all; method: immunoSEQ multiplex PCR. Of about 120,000 clones in the sample, 50% to 65% were seen once. The TCR originated in a human donor with chronic lymphocytic leukemia. Specimen: PBMCs, collected after 24 months of ibrutinib treatment. The chain carries TRBV27 and TRBJ1-1; 8 nucleotides agree with TRBD1. CDR3 coding DNA: TGTGCCAGCAGTAGATCAGGGGGCCGCACTGAAGCTTTCTTT. The encoded protein is CASSRSGGRTEAFF.